This TCR beta chain was captured in a study of T cell changes during pregnancy in multiple sclerosis. This clone was seen just once. Only in-frame clones appear in the TCRdb table, and some are missing; sequencing was by immunoSEQ multiplex PCR. The table includes fewer than 85,000 clones, roughly 93% detected once. From germline, CDR1 is SNHLY and CDR2 FYNNEI. The CDR3 loop spans 17 amino acids. The V gene lost 2 bases and the J gene lost 0 bases, with 17 bases spanning the gap. The input for sequencing was peripheral blood, taken in the third trimester of pregnancy. The sequence came from a female donor with multiple sclerosis, enrolled in a pregnancy study. The V call is TRBV2, the J call TRBJ2-7; D perhaps matches TRBD1 (6 bases). CDR3: CASSESMDRDFSYEQYF. CDR3 nucleotide sequence: TGTGCCAGCAGTGAATCCATGGACAGAGATTTCTCCTACGAGCAGTACTTC. Supplemented by reference TRBV2 and TRBJ2-7, the full variable domain reads EPEVTQTPSHQVTQMGQEVILRCVPISNHLYFYWYRQILGQKVEFLVSFYNNEISEKSEIFDDQFSVERPDGSNFTLKIRSTKLEDSAMYFCASSESMDRDFSYEQYFGPGTRLTVT.